This T cell receptor (beta chain) was sequenced during a study of blood T cell repertoires in COVID-19. Study-level background: Samples of COVID-19 (acute and convalescent) were obtained from the United States, Italy and Spain. T cells, B-cell-depleted T cells, or PBMCs provided the cDNA or gDNA that served as material.

In the original analysis: Using reference gene primer amplification, nucleated cell counts were estimated. Data came from immunoSEQ multiplex PCR; TCRdb stores just in-frame clones and leaves some out. That table gives V, J and clone size, and the DNA gave D and trimming. The repertoire includes 65,000 to 75,000 clones, 70% to 80% of them detected once, and around 16% sits in the top ten. The TCR originated in a human donor in a cohort sampled during active COVID-19. The specimen sequenced was peripheral blood.

The chain's CDR3 is CASFAGAENTGELFF. CDR3 bases: TGCGCCAGCTTCGCAGGGGCTGAAAACACCGGGGAGCTGTTTTTT. The chain combines TRBV5-1 with TRBJ2-2; D perhaps matches TRBD1 (6 bases). The CDR3 has 15 residues. V was pared by 7 bases and J by 2 bases, with 15 bases between. Germline loops: CDR1 SGHRS, CDR2 YFSETQ. Drawing the rest from reference TRBV5-1 and TRBJ2-2, the complete variable domain is KAGVTQTPRYLIKTRGQQVTLSCSPISGHRSVSWYQQTPGQGLQFLFEYFSETQRNKGNFPGRFSGRQFSNSRSEMNVSTLELGDSALYLCASFAGAENTGELFFGEGSRLTVL.